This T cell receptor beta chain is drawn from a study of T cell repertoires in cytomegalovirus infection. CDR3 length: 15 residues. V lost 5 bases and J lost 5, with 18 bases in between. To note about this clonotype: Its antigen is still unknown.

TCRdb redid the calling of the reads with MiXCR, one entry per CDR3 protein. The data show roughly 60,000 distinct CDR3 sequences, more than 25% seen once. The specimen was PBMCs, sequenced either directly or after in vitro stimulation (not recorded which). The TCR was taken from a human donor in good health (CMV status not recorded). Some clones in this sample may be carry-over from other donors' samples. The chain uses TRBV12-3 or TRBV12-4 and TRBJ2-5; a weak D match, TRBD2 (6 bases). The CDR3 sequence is CASSPTVLAGETQYF. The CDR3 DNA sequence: TGTGCCAGCAGTCCGACGGTACTAGCTGGCGAGACCCAGTACTTC.